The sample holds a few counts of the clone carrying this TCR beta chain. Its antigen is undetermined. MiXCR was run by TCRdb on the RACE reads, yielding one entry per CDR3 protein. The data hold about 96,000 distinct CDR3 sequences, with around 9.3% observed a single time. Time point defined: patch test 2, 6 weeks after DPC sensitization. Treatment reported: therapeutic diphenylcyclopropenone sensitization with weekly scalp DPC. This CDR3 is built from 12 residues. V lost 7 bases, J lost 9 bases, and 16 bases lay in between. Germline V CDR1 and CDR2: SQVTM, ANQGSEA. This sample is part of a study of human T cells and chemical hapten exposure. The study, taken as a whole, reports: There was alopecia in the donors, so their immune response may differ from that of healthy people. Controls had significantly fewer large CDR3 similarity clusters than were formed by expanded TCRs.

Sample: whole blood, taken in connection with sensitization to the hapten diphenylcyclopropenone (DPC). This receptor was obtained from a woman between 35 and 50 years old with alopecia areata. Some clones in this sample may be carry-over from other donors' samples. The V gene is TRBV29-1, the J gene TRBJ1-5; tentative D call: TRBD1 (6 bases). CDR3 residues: CSASGENGPQHF. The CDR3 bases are TGCAGCGCGTCAGGGGAAAACGGGCCCCAGCATTTT.